What follows are 10 T cell receptor beta chains derived from one specimen sequenced in a study of T cell changes during pregnancy in multiple sclerosis. Sequenced by immunoSEQ multiplex PCR; TCRdb stores in-frame clones only, minus some. The table has approximately 79,000 clones, around 93% seen once; the top ten hold less than 0.85%. Sequences were derived from peripheral blood, sampled in the second trimester of pregnancy. These receptors came from a female donor in good health, enrolled as a control in a pregnancy study.

This chain connects TRBV30 to TRBJ2-3; D not resolved. The CDR3 totals 15 residues. V lost 2 bases, J lost 5 bases, and 17 bases lay in between. Germline-derived CDR1 and CDR2 are GTSNPN and SVGIG (reference sequence). CDR3 in DNA: TGTGCCTGGAGTAGCCCAAACCCGATCGGAGATACGCAGTATTTT. Translating gives CAWSSPNPIGDTQYF.

The chain is built from TRBV7-9 and TRBJ2-7, with 9 positions matching TRBD1. V was clipped by 5 bases and J by 4 bases; unmatched bases: 6. Per the germline V gene, CDR1 is SEHNR and CDR2 is FQNEAQ (reference sequence). The CDR3 runs 14 residues. CDR3 amino acids: CASSGRDRVYEQYF. The CDR3 DNA is TGTGCCAGCAGCGGAAGGGACAGGGTGTACGAGCAGTACTTC.

For this clone: The junction departs from germline at one end; a sequencing error may be responsible. The V and J genes are TRBV16 and TRBJ2-6; 11 positions match TRBD1. From germline, CDR1 is KGHSY and CDR2 FQNENV. CDR3 size: 14 residues. The CDR3 is CASSGGQGVNVLTF. CDR3 sequence (DNA): TGTGCCAGCAGCGGGGGACAGGGGGTCAACGTCCTGACTTTC.

The V call is TRBV6-5, the J call TRBJ2-7; maybe TRBD2 (6 bases). Germline V gene sequence: CDR1 MNHEY, CDR2 SVGAGI. Between the trimmed V and J ends, which lost 6 bases and 6 bases, there was a span of 9 bases. The CDR3 sequence is 11 residues long. CDR3 region: CASSHGGEQYF. CDR3 DNA sequence: TGTGCCAGCAGCCACGGGGGCGAGCAGTACTTC.

The rearrangement joins TRBV25-1 to TRBJ1-2, with TRBD1 matching 8 bases. Germline trimming cut 5 bases from V and 1 base from J; bases unmatched to any gene: 6. The CDR3 has 15 amino acids. Germline-derived CDR1 and CDR2 are MGHDK and SYGVNS. The CDR3 nucleotides read TGTGCCAGCAGTCCCCGACAGGGGTATAACTATGGCTACACCTTC. It specifies CASSPRQGYNYGYTF.

This clone was seen just once. The gene calls are TRBV18 and TRBJ1-1; 7 positions agree with TRBD1. This CDR3 is 18 amino acids long. J lost 4 bases, V lost 1 base, and 15 bases had no gene match. Germline V lookup: CDR1 KGHSH, CDR2 LQKENI. CDR3 in DNA: TGTGCCAGCTCACCACGGGACAGCCGATTCGGTGTGGCCACTGAAGCTTTCTTT. Its translation is CASSPRDSRFGVATEAFF.

The chain combines TRBV5-4 with TRBJ2-3; D gene ambiguous. In germline, CDR1 is SGHNT, CDR2 YYREEE (reference sequence). The CDR3 has 14 residues. V was cut by 0 bases and J by 0 bases, with 5 bases left in between. The CDR3 protein is CASSLGVSTDTQYF. The DNA of the CDR3 is TGTGCCAGCAGCTTGGGAGTAAGCACAGATACGCAGTATTTT.

This clone was seen a handful of times. The chain is built from TRBV4-3 and TRBJ1-6; a weak D match, TRBD1 (6 bases). Germline CDR1 is LGHNA and CDR2 is YSLEER. The CDR3 loop spans 15 amino acids. V was cut by 0 bases and J by 8 bases, with 11 bases left in between. CDR3 loop: CASSQDQGSDSPLHF. CDR3 nucleotide sequence: TGCGCCAGCAGCCAAGATCAGGGGTCGGATTCACCCCTCCACTTT.

The V gene is TRBV5-4, the J gene TRBJ2-7; TRBD1 aligns across 9 bases. The germline CDR1 and CDR2 sequences are SGHNT and YYREEE (reference sequence). This CDR3 contains 15 residues. J lost 2 bases, V lost 3 bases, and 6 bases had no gene match. The CDR3 region is CASSWGTGFAYEQYF. The CDR3 DNA reads TGTGCCAGCAGCTGGGGGACAGGGTTCGCCTACGAGCAGTACTTC. The full variable domain, with the rest looked up from reference TRBV5-4 and TRBJ2-7, is ETGVTQSPTHLIKTRGQQVTLRCSSQSGHNTVSWYQQALGQGPQFIFQYYREEENGRGNFPPRFSGLQFPNYSSELNVNALELDDSALYLCASSWGTGFAYEQYFGPGTRLTVT.

V and J are TRBV5-5 and TRBJ1-2, with D perhaps matching TRBD1 (5 bases). This CDR3 has 13 amino acids. With 5 bases removed from V and 3 bases from J, the gap between germline ends came to 11 bases. Germline CDR1 is SGHKS and CDR2 is YYEKEE (reference sequence). CDR3 sequence: CASSSSGYYGYTF. The CDR3 nucleotides read TGTGCCAGCAGTTCATCAGGGTACTATGGCTACACCTTC.